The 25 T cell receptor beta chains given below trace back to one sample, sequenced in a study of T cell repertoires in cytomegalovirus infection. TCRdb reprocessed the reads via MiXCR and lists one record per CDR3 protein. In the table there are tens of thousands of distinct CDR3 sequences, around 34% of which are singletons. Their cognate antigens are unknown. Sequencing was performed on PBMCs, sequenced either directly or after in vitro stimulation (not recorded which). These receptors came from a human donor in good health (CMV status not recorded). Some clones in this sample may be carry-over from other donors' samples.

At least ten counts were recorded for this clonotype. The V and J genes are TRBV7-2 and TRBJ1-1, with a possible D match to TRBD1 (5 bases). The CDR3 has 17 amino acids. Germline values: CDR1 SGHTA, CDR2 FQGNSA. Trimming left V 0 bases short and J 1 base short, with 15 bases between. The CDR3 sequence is CASSLATSLGQNTEAFF. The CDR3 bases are TGTGCCAGCAGCTTAGCTACCTCTTTGGGGCAGAACACTGAAGCTTTCTTT.

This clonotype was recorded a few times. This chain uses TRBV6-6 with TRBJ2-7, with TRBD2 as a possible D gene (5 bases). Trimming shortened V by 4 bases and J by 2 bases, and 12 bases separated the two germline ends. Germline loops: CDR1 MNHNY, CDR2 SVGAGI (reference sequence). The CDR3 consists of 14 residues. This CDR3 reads CASSSITSAYEQYF. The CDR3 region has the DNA TGTGCCAGCAGTTCGATTACTAGTGCCTACGAGCAGTACTTC.

The CDR3 coding sequence is TGTGCCAGCAGCTCCCTTATGGCGGGGGGTGGCTATGGCTACACCTTC. Its protein is CASSSLMAGGGYGYTF. The chain recombines TRBV5-5 with TRBJ1-2; possible D gene TRBD1, 5 bases. Germline V lookup: CDR1 SGHKS, CDR2 YYEKEE (reference sequence). V was cut by 3 bases and J by 4 bases, with 19 bases left in between. The CDR3 is made up of 16 amino acids.

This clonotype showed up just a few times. The CDR3 here is CASSIPGGNTEAFF. In nucleotides, the CDR3 is TGTGCCAGTAGTATCCCAGGGGGCAACACTGAAGCTTTCTTT. V usage is TRBV19 and J usage is TRBJ1-1; 8 nucleotides match TRBD1. Germline lookup yields CDR1 LNHDA and CDR2 SQIVND (reference sequence). The CDR3 length is 14 residues. V shed 3 bases and J 2 bases; nucleotides not matched to a gene: 2.

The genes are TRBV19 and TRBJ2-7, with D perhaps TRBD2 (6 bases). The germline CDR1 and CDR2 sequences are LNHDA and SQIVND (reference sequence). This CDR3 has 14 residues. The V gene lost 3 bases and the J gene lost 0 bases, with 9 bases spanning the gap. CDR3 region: CASSIGGLSYEQYF. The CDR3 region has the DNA TGTGCCAGTAGTATCGGGGGTCTCTCCTACGAGCAGTACTTC.

CDR3 nucleotide sequence: TGTGCCAGCAGTTTTGGCGGCGGTAGGAGCTCCTACGAGCAGTACTTC. Translating it yields CASSFGGGRSSYEQYF. This chain joins TRBV28 and TRBJ2-7; D remains ambiguous. Per germline, CDR1 MDHEN and CDR2 SYDVKM. Trimming cost V 3 bases and J 0 bases, with 15 bases left between them. CDR3 size: 16 residues.

The CDR3 nucleotides read TGTGCCAGCAGTCCCCTGGGGGGTCAAGAGACCCAGTACTTC. It encodes CASSPLGGQETQYF. The V gene is TRBV28, the J gene TRBJ2-5; a weak D match, TRBD2 (6 bases). The V end was cut by 5 bases, the J end by 2 bases, with 12 bases between. Germline CDR1 and CDR2: MDHEN and SYDVKM. The CDR3 runs 14 residues.

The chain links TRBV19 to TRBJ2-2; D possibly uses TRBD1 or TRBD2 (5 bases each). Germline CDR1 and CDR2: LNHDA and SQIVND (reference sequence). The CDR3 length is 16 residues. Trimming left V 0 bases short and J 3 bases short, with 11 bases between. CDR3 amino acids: CASSIDPGADTGELFF. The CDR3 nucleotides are TGTGCCAGTAGTATAGATCCCGGGGCGGACACCGGGGAGCTGTTTTTT.

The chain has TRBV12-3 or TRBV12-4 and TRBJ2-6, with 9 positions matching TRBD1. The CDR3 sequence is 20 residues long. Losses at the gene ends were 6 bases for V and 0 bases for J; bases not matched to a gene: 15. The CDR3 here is CASSGGRDRAISSGANVLTF. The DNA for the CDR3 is TGTGCCAGCAGCGGGGGTAGGGACAGGGCCATATCCTCTGGGGCCAACGTCCTGACTTTC.

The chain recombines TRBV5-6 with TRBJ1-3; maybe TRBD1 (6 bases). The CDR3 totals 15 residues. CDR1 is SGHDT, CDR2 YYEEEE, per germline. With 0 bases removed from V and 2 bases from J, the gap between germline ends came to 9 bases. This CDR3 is CASSLEGGPGNTIYF. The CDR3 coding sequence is TGTGCCAGCAGCTTGGAAGGGGGACCTGGAAACACCATATATTTT.

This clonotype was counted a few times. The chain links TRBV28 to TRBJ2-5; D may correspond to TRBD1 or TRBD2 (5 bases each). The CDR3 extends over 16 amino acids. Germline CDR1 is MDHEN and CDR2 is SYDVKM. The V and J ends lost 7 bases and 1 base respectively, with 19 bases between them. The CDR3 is CASTFFGAQGQETQYF. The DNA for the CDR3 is TGTGCCAGCACCTTTTTCGGGGCACAAGGCCAAGAGACCCAGTACTTC. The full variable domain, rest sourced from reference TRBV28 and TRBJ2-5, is DVKVTQSSRYLVKRTGEKVFLECVQDMDHENMFWYRQDPGLGLRLIYFSYDVKMKEKGDIPEGYSVSREKKERFSLILESASTNQTSMYLCASTFFGAQGQETQYFGPGTRLLVL.

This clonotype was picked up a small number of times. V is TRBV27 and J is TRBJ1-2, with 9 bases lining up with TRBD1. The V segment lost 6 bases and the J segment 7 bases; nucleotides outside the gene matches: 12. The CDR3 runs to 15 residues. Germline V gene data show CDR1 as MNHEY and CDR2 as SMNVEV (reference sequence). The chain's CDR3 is CASSPRQGGGFGYTF. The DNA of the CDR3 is TGTGCCAGCAGCCCCCGACAGGGGGGTGGATTTGGCTACACCTTC.

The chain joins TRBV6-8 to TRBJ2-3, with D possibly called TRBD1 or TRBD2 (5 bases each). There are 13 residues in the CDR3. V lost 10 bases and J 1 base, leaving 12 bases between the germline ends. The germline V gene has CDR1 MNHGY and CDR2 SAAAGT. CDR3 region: CATQTAGTDTQYF. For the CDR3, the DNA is TGTGCCACCCAGACAGCGGGCACAGATACGCAGTATTTT.

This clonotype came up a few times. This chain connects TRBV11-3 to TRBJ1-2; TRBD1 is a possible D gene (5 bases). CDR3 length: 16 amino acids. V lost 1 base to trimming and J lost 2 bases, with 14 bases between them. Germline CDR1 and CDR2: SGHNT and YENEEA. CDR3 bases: TGTGCCAGCAGCTTAGCCCCATCACCAGGGAACTATGGCTACACCTTC. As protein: CASSLAPSPGNYGYTF.

The CDR3 protein is CSAKGQGGGQETQYF. The CDR3 nucleotides read TGCAGTGCGAAAGGACAGGGAGGGGGGCAAGAGACCCAGTACTTC. V gene TRBV20-1 combines with J gene TRBJ2-5; D may be TRBD1 (8 bases). Trimming took 6 bases from V and 2 from J, leaving 19 bases between them. The CDR3 contains 15 residues. Germline V gene lookup returns CDR1 DFQATT and CDR2 SNEGSKA (reference sequence).

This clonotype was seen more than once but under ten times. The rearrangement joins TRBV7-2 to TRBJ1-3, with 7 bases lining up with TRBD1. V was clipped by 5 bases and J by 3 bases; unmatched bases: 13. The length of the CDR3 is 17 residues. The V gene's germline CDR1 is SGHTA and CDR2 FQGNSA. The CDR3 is CASSLAGRQGGGNTIYF. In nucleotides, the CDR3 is TGTGCCAGCAGCCTCGCCGGACGACAGGGAGGTGGAAACACCATATATTTT.

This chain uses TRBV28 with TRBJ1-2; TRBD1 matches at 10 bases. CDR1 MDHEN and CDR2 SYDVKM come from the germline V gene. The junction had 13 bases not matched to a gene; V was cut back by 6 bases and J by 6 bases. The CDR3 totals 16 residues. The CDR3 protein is CASRPPGTGDTDGYTF. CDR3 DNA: TGTGCCAGCAGACCTCCCGGGACAGGGGATACAGATGGCTACACCTTC.

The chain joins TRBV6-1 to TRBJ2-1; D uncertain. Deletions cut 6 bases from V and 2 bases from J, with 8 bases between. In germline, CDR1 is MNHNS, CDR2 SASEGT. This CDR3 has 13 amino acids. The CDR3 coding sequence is TGTGCCAGCAGCGTGGGTACCTACAATGAGCAGTTCTTC. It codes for CASSVGTYNEQFF.

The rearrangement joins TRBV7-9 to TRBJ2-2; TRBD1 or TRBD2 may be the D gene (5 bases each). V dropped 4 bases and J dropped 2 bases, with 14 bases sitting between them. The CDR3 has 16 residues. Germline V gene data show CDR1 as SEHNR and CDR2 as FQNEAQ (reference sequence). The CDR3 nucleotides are TGTGCCAGCAGCTACCTTTCGGGGCTTAACACCGGGGAGCTGTTTTTT. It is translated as CASSYLSGLNTGELFF.

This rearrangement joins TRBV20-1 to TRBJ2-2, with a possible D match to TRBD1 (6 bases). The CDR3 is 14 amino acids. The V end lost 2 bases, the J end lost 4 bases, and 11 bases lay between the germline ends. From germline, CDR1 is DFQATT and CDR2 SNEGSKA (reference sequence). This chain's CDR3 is CSARLQGGTGELFF. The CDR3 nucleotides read TGCAGTGCTAGACTACAGGGTGGCACCGGGGAGCTGTTTTTT.

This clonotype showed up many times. The CDR3 sequence: CASSFRGRDYGYTF. The CDR3 bases are TGTGCCAGCAGCTTTCGGGGGCGCGACTATGGCTACACCTTC. The chain employs TRBV7-2 and TRBJ1-2; D is perhaps TRBD1 (6 bases). The V gene lost 3 bases and the J gene lost 3 bases, with 11 bases spanning the gap. The CDR3 is 14 residues long. The V gene's germline CDR1 is SGHTA and CDR2 FQGNSA.

For the CDR3, the DNA is TGTGCCAGCAGCATGGACCGGGATGGTGAAGCTTTCTTT. Protein sequence: CASSMDRDGEAFF. This rearrangement joins TRBV5-4 to TRBJ1-1; D gene unclear. The CDR3 runs to 13 residues. With 4 bases removed from V and 7 bases from J, the gap between germline ends came to 14 bases. Germline loops: CDR1 SGHNT, CDR2 YYREEE (reference sequence). Full variable domain (missing parts from reference TRBV5-4 and TRBJ1-1): ETGVTQSPTHLIKTRGQQVTLRCSSQSGHNTVSWYQQALGQGPQFIFQYYREEENGRGNFPPRFSGLQFPNYSSELNVNALELDDSALYLCASSMDRDGEAFFGQGTRLTVV.

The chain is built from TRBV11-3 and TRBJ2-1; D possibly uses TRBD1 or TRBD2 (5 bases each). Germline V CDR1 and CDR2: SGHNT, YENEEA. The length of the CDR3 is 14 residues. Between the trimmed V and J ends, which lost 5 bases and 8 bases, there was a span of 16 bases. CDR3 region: CASSLRDGIYEQFF. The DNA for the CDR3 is TGTGCCAGCAGCCTGAGGGACGGGATCTATGAGCAGTTCTTC.

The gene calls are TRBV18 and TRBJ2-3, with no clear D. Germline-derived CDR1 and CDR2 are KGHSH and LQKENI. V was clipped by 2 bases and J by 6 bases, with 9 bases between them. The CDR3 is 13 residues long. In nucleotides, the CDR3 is TGTGCCAGCTCACCATATATACTGGATACGCAGTATTTT. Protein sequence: CASSPYILDTQYF.

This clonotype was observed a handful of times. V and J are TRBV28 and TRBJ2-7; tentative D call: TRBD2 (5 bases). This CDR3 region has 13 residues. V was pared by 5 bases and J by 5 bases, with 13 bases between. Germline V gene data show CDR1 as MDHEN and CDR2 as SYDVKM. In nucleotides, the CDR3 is TGTGCCAGCAGTCCCCTCGGACTGGACGAGCAGTACTTC. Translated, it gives CASSPLGLDEQYF.